These 13 T cell receptor beta chains were sequenced from one sample in a study of T cell responses to AZD1222 COVID-19 vaccine. Only in-frame clones appear in the TCRdb table, and some are missing; sequencing was by immunoSEQ multiplex PCR. The table has roughly 150,000 clones, less than 95% seen once. The sequences come from peripheral blood, collected 28 days after the second AZD1222 dose. The receptors were gathered from an adult who received the AZD1222 COVID-19 vaccine.

This rearrangement joins TRBV11-2 to TRBJ2-3; 10 nucleotides line up with TRBD2. CDR1 is SGHAT and CDR2 is FQNNGV in the germline V gene. There are 16 residues in the CDR3. Trimming took 0 bases from V and 3 from J; bases not matched to a gene: 3. The CDR3 coding sequence is TGTGCCAGCAGCTTAGATAGCGGGGGGCCGACAGATACGCAGTATTTT. Translated: CASSLDSGGPTDTQYF.

The rearrangement uses TRBV19 and TRBJ1-1, with D hard to call. The length of the CDR3 is 15 residues. V was cut by 1 base and J by 4 bases, with 13 bases left in between. Germline V CDR1 and CDR2: LNHDA, SQIVND (reference sequence). The CDR3 reads CASSIGEASATEAFF. The CDR3 nucleotides read TGTGCCAGTAGTATAGGAGAGGCCTCCGCCACTGAAGCTTTCTTT.

The table lists this clone with a few counts. The J gene is TRBJ2-1, the V gene TRBV7-2, with TRBD2 identical over 7 bases. V was pared by 5 bases and J by 8 bases, with 6 bases of the junction left unmatched. The germline V gene encodes CDR1 SGHTA and CDR2 FQGNSA. This CDR3 has 13 residues. This CDR3 is CASSPGLVDEQFF. The CDR3 DNA reads as TGTGCCAGCAGCCCCGGACTAGTCGATGAGCAGTTCTTC.

This clone appeared a few times. The rearrangement joins TRBV11-2 to TRBJ2-5, with D possibly being TRBD1 (5 bases). Germline-derived CDR1 and CDR2 are SGHAT and FQNNGV. The CDR3 extends over 14 amino acids. The V end was cut by 1 base, the J end by 1 base, with 7 bases between. CDR3 nucleotides: TGTGCCAGCAGCTTAGTCCAGGGCCAAGAGACCCAGTACTTC. As protein: CASSLVQGQETQYF.

This chain links TRBV19 with TRBJ2-6; D perhaps matches TRBD1 (5 bases). Germline V CDR1 and CDR2: LNHDA, SQIVND (reference sequence). The CDR3 sequence is 15 residues long. V was cut by 9 bases and J by 0 bases, with 12 bases left in between. Here the CDR3 DNA reads TGTGCCAGCAGGGCGGTGTCCTCTGGGGCCAACGTCCTGACTTTC. It yields the protein CASRAVSSGANVLTF.

The chain links TRBV19 to TRBJ1-5, with D possibly matching TRBD1 (5 bases). V was clipped by 4 bases and J by 4 bases, with 14 bases between them. The length of the CDR3 is 15 residues. Germline loops: CDR1 LNHDA, CDR2 SQIVND (reference sequence). For the CDR3, the DNA is TGTGCCAGTAGTAAGGCAGGGCGGGGGAATCAGCCCCAGCATTTT. Protein: CASSKAGRGNQPQHF.

The V and J genes are TRBV6-5 and TRBJ1-6, with no clear D. This CDR3 comprises 16 residues. CDR1 MNHEY and CDR2 SVGAGI come from the germline V gene. Between the trimmed V and J ends, which lost 2 bases and 4 bases, there was a span of 12 bases. The CDR3 DNA reads as TGTGCCAGCAGTTACACTGGACCGGAATATAATTCACCCCTCCACTTT. Its protein product is CASSYTGPEYNSPLHF.

This chain uses TRBV7-2 with TRBJ2-2; TRBD1 is a possible D gene (5 bases). This CDR3 comprises 15 residues. CDR1 is SGHTA, CDR2 FQGNSA, per germline. V was clipped by 1 base and J by 4 bases, with 10 bases between them. CDR3 in amino acids: CASSLENRGTGELFF. DNA of the CDR3: TGTGCCAGCAGCTTAGAGAATAGGGGCACCGGGGAGCTGTTTTTT.

The chain uses TRBV2 and TRBJ1-5; D is unresolved. There are 14 residues in the CDR3. Germline V CDR1 and CDR2: SNHLY, FYNNEI. With 7 bases removed from V and 2 bases from J, the gap between germline ends came to 12 bases. The CDR3 spells CASIQNRGNQPQHF. DNA for the CDR3: TGTGCCAGCATCCAAAACCGGGGCAATCAGCCCCAGCATTTT. Variable domain in full (rest from reference TRBV2 and TRBJ1-5): EPEVTQTPSHQVTQMGQEVILRCVPISNHLYFYWYRQILGQKVEFLVSFYNNEISEKSEIFDDQFSVERPDGSNFTLKIRSTKLEDSAMYFCASIQNRGNQPQHFGDGTRLSIL.

The chain is built from TRBV7-9 and TRBJ1-2; D is uncertain. This CDR3 spans 16 amino acids. Germline values: CDR1 SEHNR, CDR2 FQNEAQ (reference sequence). Trimming shortened V by 1 base and J by 4 bases, and 16 bases separated the two germline ends. The DNA for the CDR3 is TGTGCCAGCAGCTTAGAGGTTCCTAACCCATCCTATGGCTACACCTTC. This encodes CASSLEVPNPSYGYTF.

This chain joins TRBV14 and TRBJ2-1; no clear D gene. The CDR3 sequence is 14 residues long. Germline CDR1 SGHDN, CDR2 FVKESK. V lost 4 bases and J lost 3, with 10 bases in between. The CDR3 sequence is CASSPRTDYNEQFF. CDR3 in DNA: TGTGCCAGCAGCCCCCGGACGGACTACAATGAGCAGTTCTTC.

The rearrangement links TRBV4-2 to TRBJ2-5, with 8 positions matching TRBD1. This CDR3 contains 16 residues. With V trimmed by 1 base and J by 1 base, 5 bases remained unmatched. Germline CDR1 and CDR2: LGHNA and YNFKEQ. DNA for the CDR3: TGTGCCAGCAGCCAAGGGGACAGGAGGATCCAAGAGACCCAGTACTTC. This gives the protein CASSQGDRRIQETQYF.

The chain has TRBV7-9 and TRBJ2-5, with 8 bases lining up with TRBD2. Germline V gene data show CDR1 as SEHNR and CDR2 as FQNEAQ (reference sequence). V dropped 5 bases and J dropped 2; count of bases not matched to a gene: 4. The CDR3 contains 14 residues. CDR3 nucleotides: TGTGCCAGCAGCGTTAGCGGGGCGCAAGAGACCCAGTACTTC. Encoded protein: CASSVSGAQETQYF.